Following are 2 T cell receptor beta chains from one sample sequenced in a study of shared clonotypes between healthy human individuals. Naive-designated CD8 cells lacked CD45RO, were positively enriched for CCR7, and omitted terminally differentiated effector memory CD45RA+ cells. TCRdb's table, derived via immunoSEQ multiplex PCR, lists solely in-frame clones and lacks some. This table has around 560,000 clones, approximately 95% appearing once. Sequencing was carried out using naive CD8+ T cells sorted from blood. These receptors originate from a woman between 25 and 40 years old in good health.

V gene TRBV7-8 combines with J gene TRBJ2-5; no reliable D call. The V and J ends lost 9 bases and 2 bases respectively, with 10 bases between them. The CDR3 has 12 amino acids. Per germline, CDR1 SGHVS and CDR2 FQNEAQ. Written as DNA, the CDR3 is TGTGCCAGTCAAGACCCTCAAGAGACCCAGTACTTC. Its protein product is CASQDPQETQYF. Drawing the rest from reference TRBV7-8 and TRBJ2-5, the complete variable domain is GAGVSQSPRYKVAKRGQDVALRCDPISGHVSLFWYQQALGQGPEFLTYFQNEAQLDKSGLPSDRFFAERPEGSVSTLKIQRTQQEDSAVYLCASQDPQETQYFGPGTRLLVL.

In the case of this clone: The same CDR3 is also encoded by other DNA sequences in this sample. V gene TRBV5-1 combines with J gene TRBJ2-7; 8 positions match TRBD2. Germline V lookup: CDR1 SGHRS, CDR2 YFSETQ. Trimming cost V 5 bases and J 1 base; bases outside gene matches: 2. CDR3 length: 13 residues. CDR3 nucleotide sequence: TGCGCCAGCAGGTCTAGCGGGTCCTACGAGCAGTACTTC. It specifies CASRSSGSYEQYF.